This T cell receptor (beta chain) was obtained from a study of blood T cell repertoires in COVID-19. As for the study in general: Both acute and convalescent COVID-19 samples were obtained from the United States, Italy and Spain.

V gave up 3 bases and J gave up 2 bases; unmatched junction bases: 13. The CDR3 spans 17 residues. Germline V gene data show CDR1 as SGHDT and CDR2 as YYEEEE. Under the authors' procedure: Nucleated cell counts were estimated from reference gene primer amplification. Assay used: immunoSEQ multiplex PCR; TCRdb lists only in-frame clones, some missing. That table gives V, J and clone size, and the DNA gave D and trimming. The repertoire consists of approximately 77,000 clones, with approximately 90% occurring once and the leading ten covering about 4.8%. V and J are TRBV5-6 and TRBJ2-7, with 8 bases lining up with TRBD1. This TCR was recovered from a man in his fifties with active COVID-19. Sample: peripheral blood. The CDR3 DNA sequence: TGTGCCAGCAGCTCCCTACTAGGACAGGGCGATCCCTACGAGCAGTACTTC. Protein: CASSSLLGQGDPYEQYF.